These 27 T cell receptor beta chains were sequenced from one sample in a study of cytomegalovirus exposure and HLA in healthy donors. Primers: 60 Vbeta forward and 13 Jbeta reverse. The method was immunoSEQ multiplex PCR; TCRdb's version includes in-frame clones alone and lacks a portion of them. This table holds 150,000 to 200,000 clones, 86% found once. The sequencing sample was made of PBMCs. The receptor source for this set is a woman aged 18-29 years in good health and CMV-seronegative.

The chain has TRBV27 and TRBJ1-5, with a possible D match to TRBD1 (5 bases). Trimming took off 5 bases at V and 2 bases at J, with 7 bases between the two ends. The CDR3 runs 13 residues. In germline, CDR1 is MNHEY, CDR2 SMNVEV (reference sequence). The CDR3 protein is CASSPTGNQPQHF. The DNA for the CDR3 is TGTGCCAGCAGTCCGACAGGCAATCAGCCCCAGCATTTT.

The chain has TRBV14 and TRBJ1-6; maybe TRBD1 (6 bases). The CDR3 spans 15 residues. V lost 3 bases and J 5 bases, leaving 11 bases between the germline ends. CDR1 is SGHDN, CDR2 FVKESK, per germline. DNA of the CDR3: TGTGCCAGCAGCCAGGGGGCTTGGGATAATTCACCCCTCCACTTT. Amino acid sequence: CASSQGAWDNSPLHF.

The chain couples TRBV5-6 to TRBJ1-2; D unresolved. Germline CDR1 reads SGHDT; CDR2 reads YYEEEE. Trimming removed 4 bases at V and 1 base at J, with 11 bases between. This CDR3 region has 14 residues. CDR3 residues: CASSPWGGNYGYTF. The CDR3 region has the DNA TGTGCCAGCAGCCCCTGGGGAGGTAACTATGGCTACACCTTC.

V is TRBV4-1 and J is TRBJ2-7, with 14 bases aligning to TRBD2. The CDR3 consists of 15 residues. The germline CDR1 and CDR2 sequences are MGHRA and YSYEKL. V trimming: 4 bases; J trimming: 5 bases; junction bases outside the gene matches: 4. The CDR3 region is CASSRTSGGIHEQYF. CDR3 in DNA: TGCGCCAGCAGCCGGACTAGCGGGGGGATCCACGAGCAGTACTTC.

The chain uses TRBV2 and TRBJ1-2; 7 bases match TRBD1. V shed 3 bases and J 6 bases; nucleotides not matched to a gene: 1. The CDR3 covers 12 residues. In germline, CDR1 is SNHLY, CDR2 FYNNEI. CDR3 region: CASSDTGDGYTF. The CDR3 nucleotides are TGTGCCAGCAGTGACACAGGGGATGGCTACACCTTC.

The genes are TRBV5-5 and TRBJ1-2, with 7 nucleotides matching TRBD1. CDR1 and CDR2 from the germline V gene are SGHKS and YYEKEE (reference sequence). This CDR3 spans 13 amino acids. The V gene end was trimmed by 2 bases and the J gene end by 3 bases; junction bases not matched to a gene: 1. CDR3 DNA sequence: TGTGCCAGCAGCTTAACAGGGGACTATGGCTACACCTTC. This encodes CASSLTGDYGYTF. The complete variable domain, with remaining parts taken from reference TRBV5-5 and TRBJ1-2, reads DAGVTQSPTHLIKTRGQQVTLRCSPISGHKSVSWYQQVLGQGPQFIFQYYEKEERGRGNFPDRFSARQFPNYSSELNVNALLLGDSALYLCASSLTGDYGYTFGSGTRLTVV.

The V and J genes are TRBV30 and TRBJ1-1; 7 bases are a match to TRBD1. The trim removed 4 bases at V and 1 base at J, leaving 0 bases unmatched. Germline CDR1 is GTSNPN and CDR2 is SVGIG (reference sequence). This CDR3 spans 12 amino acids. This CDR3 reads CAWNRGNTEAFF. In nucleotides, the CDR3 is TGTGCCTGGAACAGGGGGAACACTGAAGCTTTCTTT. The entire variable domain, with the rest obtained from reference TRBV30 and TRBJ1-1, is as follows: SQTIHQWPATLVQPVGSPLSLECTVEGTSNPNLYWYRQAAGRGLQLLFYSVGIGQISSEVPQNLSASRPQDRQFILSSKKLLLSDSGFYLCAWNRGNTEAFFGQGTRLTVV.

The rearrangement links TRBV6-4 to TRBJ1-1; 10 bases agree with TRBD1. This CDR3 has 17 residues. J gave up 0 bases and V 6 bases, and 10 bases lay outside the gene matches. The germline gives CDR1 MRHNA, CDR2 SNTAGT. CDR3 nucleotide sequence: TGTGCCAGCAGAGACAGGGGGCTGAGATCGGTGAACACTGAAGCTTTCTTT. It encodes CASRDRGLRSVNTEAFF.

The chain has TRBV27 and TRBJ2-3; tentative D call: TRBD2 (6 bases). CDR1 MNHEY and CDR2 SMNVEV come from the germline V gene (reference sequence). This CDR3 has 15 amino acids. Trimming took 4 bases from V and 5 from J, leaving 16 bases between them. The DNA of the CDR3 is TGTGCCAGCAGTTCCAATCGGGGGAGTGGAGATACGCAGTATTTT. It encodes CASSSNRGSGDTQYF.

The V and J genes are TRBV11-2 and TRBJ2-3; D gene ambiguous. Germline loops: CDR1 SGHAT, CDR2 FQNNGV. The CDR3 loop spans 14 amino acids. V lost 4 bases and J lost 1, with 9 bases in between. In DNA, the CDR3 is TGTGCCAGCAGCTCCGGCGAGGGCACAGATACGCAGTATTTT. Translating gives CASSSGEGTDTQYF.

This chain connects TRBV7-8 to TRBJ2-6; TRBD1 aligns across 9 bases. This CDR3 spans 17 amino acids. Unmatched junction bases numbered 5, after V lost 1 base and J lost 4 bases. The germline V gene has CDR1 SGHVS and CDR2 FQNEAQ. The CDR3 coding sequence is TGTGCCAGCAGCTTAGAGACAGGGGGGCCCGGGGCCAACGTCCTGACTTTC. Amino acid sequence: CASSLETGGPGANVLTF.

This clone came up once. Other DNA sequences in this sample translate to the same CDR3. The rearrangement uses TRBV28 and TRBJ1-1; D gene ambiguous. Germline loops: CDR1 MDHEN, CDR2 SYDVKM. The CDR3 sequence is 13 residues long. Trimming cost V 6 bases and J 4 bases, with 12 bases left between them. The CDR3, as DNA: TGTGCCAGCAGCCTACGACGGGGCACTGAAGCTTTCTTT. It translates to CASSLRRGTEAFF.

The chain combines TRBV5-1 with TRBJ1-5; no clear D. The CDR3 contains 14 residues. CDR1 is SGHRS and CDR2 is YFSETQ in the germline V gene. V lost 0 bases and J lost 0, with 4 bases in between. CDR3 region: CASSLGLSNQPQHF. CDR3 DNA: TGCGCCAGCAGCTTGGGACTTAGCAATCAGCCCCAGCATTTT.

This chain links TRBV7-2 with TRBJ2-7; D unclear. V was trimmed by 3 bases and J by 7 bases, leaving 13 bases between them. In germline, CDR1 is SGHTA, CDR2 FQGNSA. The CDR3 covers 13 residues. CDR3 coding DNA: TGTGCCAGCAGCTTTGGCAGAGTGCGGGAGCAGTACTTC. Its protein product is CASSFGRVREQYF.

The V and J genes are TRBV4-1 and TRBJ2-5; D possibly corresponds to TRBD2 (5 bases). Judging by the DNA end, TRBJ2-7 fits better; the J call may be wrong. The CDR3 contains 13 residues. CDR1 is MGHRA, CDR2 YSYEKL, per germline. CDR3 sequence: CASSLLRAYEQYF. CDR3 sequence (DNA): TGCGCCAGCAGCCTCCTGAGGGCCTACGAGCAGTACTTC.

The chain recombines TRBV6-1 with TRBJ2-3; D might be TRBD2 (5 bases). V dropped 4 bases and J dropped 2 bases, with 16 bases sitting between them. Looked up from germline, CDR1 is MNHNS and CDR2 is SASEGT. This CDR3 is built from 16 residues. DNA for the CDR3: TGTGCCAGCAGTGTAGAAGGACGGGAACACACAGATACGCAGTATTTT. It yields the protein CASSVEGREHTDTQYF.

The chain recombines TRBV7-9 with TRBJ1-3; the D is unclear. Trimming pared 3 bases from V and 6 bases from J, leaving 12 bases between. Germline V gives CDR1 SEHNR, CDR2 FQNEAQ (reference sequence). The CDR3 runs to 14 residues. The DNA of the CDR3 is TGTGCCAGCAGCTTTAAAGAGAACGTAAACACCATATATTTT. The encoded protein is CASSFKENVNTIYF.

V gene TRBV6-6 combines with J gene TRBJ2-5, with a weak D call TRBD1 (5 bases). V dropped 8 bases and J dropped 9 bases, with 13 bases sitting between them. CDR1 and CDR2 from the germline V gene are MNHNY and SVGAGI (reference sequence). The CDR3 is 11 amino acids. CDR3 protein: CASLQGKAQYF. For the CDR3, the DNA is TGTGCCAGCCTTCAGGGAAAGGCCCAGTACTTC.

Turning to this clone: The junction departs from germline at one end; a sequencing error may be responsible. The chain carries TRBV6-6 and TRBJ1-2; tentatively, D is TRBD1 (6 bases). Germline CDR1 and CDR2: MNHNY and SVGAGI (reference sequence). CDR3 size: 12 residues. The CDR3 loop is CASRIDRFGYPF. DNA of the CDR3: TGTGCCAGCAGAATCGACAGGTTTGGCTACCCCTTC.

The V gene is TRBV29-1, the J gene TRBJ2-1; D perhaps matches TRBD1 (5 bases). Germline lookup yields CDR1 SQVTM and CDR2 ANQGSEA. Trimming took 4 bases from V and 4 from J, leaving 14 bases between them. This CDR3 contains 14 residues. The CDR3 is CSVGSGQTYNEQFF. For the CDR3, the DNA is TGCAGCGTTGGTTCAGGGCAAACATACAATGAGCAGTTCTTC.

The rearrangement uses TRBV7-2 and TRBJ1-2; TRBD1 aligns across 9 bases. The V gene's germline CDR1 is SGHTA and CDR2 FQGNSA. Unmatched junction bases numbered 6, after V lost 0 bases and J lost 7 bases. This CDR3 comprises 15 residues. This CDR3 is CASSLAGQGIGGYTF. The CDR3 coding sequence is TGTGCCAGCAGCTTAGCGGGACAGGGTATTGGTGGCTACACCTTC.

This clone showed up just once. This sequence joins TRBV6-1 and TRBJ1-6, with D possibly matching TRBD1 (5 bases). This CDR3 is built from 13 residues. From germline, CDR1 is MNHNS and CDR2 SASEGT. Trimming cost V 8 bases and J 4 bases, with 9 bases left between them. CDR3 residues: CASWGFYNSPLHF. CDR3 sequence (DNA): TGTGCCAGCTGGGGCTTTTATAATTCACCCCTCCACTTT.

The genes are TRBV5-1 and TRBJ2-7; D possibly corresponds to TRBD2 (5 bases). Trimming took 4 bases from V and 2 from J, leaving 16 bases between them. The CDR3 extends over 15 amino acids. CDR1 is SGHRS, CDR2 YFSETQ, per germline. CDR3 bases: TGCGCCAGCAGCGGTTCGTCGGTCGGGGCCTACGAGCAGTACTTC. This sequence encodes CASSGSSVGAYEQYF.

The chain carries TRBV7-2 and TRBJ2-3, with 10 bases aligning to TRBD2. Germline-derived CDR1 and CDR2 are SGHTA and FQGNSA. CDR3 length: 17 residues. Trimming cost V 0 bases and J 2 bases; bases outside gene matches: 5. CDR3 sequence reads: CASSLAESGGATDTQYF. The CDR3 DNA follows: TGTGCCAGCAGCTTAGCGGAAAGCGGGGGGGCCACAGATACGCAGTATTTT.

Details on this clone: The sample holds other DNA sequences that translate to the same CDR3. The chain is built from TRBV19 and TRBJ2-1, with 11 bases that match TRBD2. The J segment lost 3 bases and the V segment lost 6 bases, leaving 1 base of the junction unmatched. The CDR3 totals 14 residues. Germline V gene sequence: CDR1 LNHDA, CDR2 SQIVND (reference sequence). The CDR3 DNA is TGTGCCAGTAGCCTAGCGGGGGGCTACAATGAGCAGTTCTTC. This gives the protein CASSLAGGYNEQFF. The variable domain in full, completed from reference TRBV19 and TRBJ2-1, reads DGGITQSPKYLFRKEGQNVTLSCEQNLNHDAMYWYRQDPGQGLRLIYYSQIVNDFQKGDIAEGYSVSREKKESFPLTVTSAQKNPTAFYLCASSLAGGYNEQFFGPGTRLTVL.

The rearrangement joins TRBV27 to TRBJ1-3; possibly TRBD1 for D (5 bases). Germline values: CDR1 MNHEY, CDR2 SMNVEV (reference sequence). Between the trimmed V and J ends, which lost 3 bases and 4 bases, there was a span of 7 bases. The CDR3 sequence is 13 residues long. In DNA, the CDR3 is TGTGCCAGCAGTTTTGGGGCGGGAAACACCATATATTTT. Translation gives CASSFGAGNTIYF.

The chain is built from TRBV20-1 and TRBJ1-1; tentatively, D is TRBD1 (5 bases). Germline-derived CDR1 and CDR2 are DFQATT and SNEGSKA (reference sequence). V shed 1 base and J shed 8 bases, with 8 bases lying between them. CDR3 length equals 11 residues. The chain's CDR3 is CSARAAGEAFF. Written as DNA, the CDR3 is TGCAGTGCTAGAGCGGCAGGGGAAGCTTTCTTT.